This T cell receptor (beta chain) was profiled in a study of identical twins. Whole-study results and caveats: In monozygotic twins, models underestimated the sharing of out-of-frame TCR alpha. The study found excess low generation probability among twin-shared out-of-frame alpha sequences.

Only healthy Caucasians were enrolled as donors. The CDR3 extends over 15 amino acids. V lost 6 bases, J lost 4 bases, and 8 bases stayed unmatched. A universal primer site was added by template switching, and unique molecular identifiers were carried by the cDNA. TCRdb itself ran the 5' RACE reads through MiXCR, one entry per CDR3 protein. The sample yields fewer than 450,000 distinct CDR3 sequences, 7% to 9.5% seen once. This clonotype was picked up a small number of times. What it recognizes is unknown. Sequenced input: naive T cells sorted from blood. The chain combines TRBV12-3 or TRBV12-4 with TRBJ2-5; 10 bases are a match to TRBD2. The TCR originated in a woman between 50 and 59 years old in good health. CDR3 residues: CASSELAGGVETQYF. The CDR3 DNA reads as TGTGCCAGCAGCGAGTTAGCGGGAGGTGTAGAGACCCAGTACTTC.